Listed below are T cell receptor beta chains from one sample, sequenced in a study of blood T cell repertoires in COVID-19. TCRdb's table, derived via immunoSEQ multiplex PCR, lists solely in-frame clones and lacks some. In the table there are a few hundred thousand clones, approximately 82% of which are singletons. The sample comprised peripheral blood. These receptors came from a woman between 18 and 29 years old with acute or convalescent COVID-19. CDR3s include the opening cysteine and the closing phenylalanine or tryptophan. A D gene is named only where the DNA matches it firmly. Clone sizes are given selectively: once, few, many, or a class where the clone is expanded.

clone_size	v_call	j_call	d_call	cdr3_aa	cdr3_nt
NA	TRBV28	TRBJ2-1	TRBD1	CASSLPLTGDNEQFF	TGTGCCAGCAGTTTACCCCTGACAGGGGACAATGAGCAGTTCTTC
NA	TRBV28	TRBJ1-1	NA	CASSTGGENTEAFF	TGTGCCAGCAGCACCGGCGGGGAGAACACTGAAGCTTTCTTT
NA	TRBV5-6	TRBJ1-5	NA	CASSLRRGQPQHF	TGTGCCAGCAGCTTGAGAAGGGGCCAGCCCCAGCATTTT
few	TRBV15	TRBJ2-3	TRBD2	CATSRGGREGTDTQYF	TGTGCCACCAGCAGAGGGGGGCGGGAGGGCACAGATACGCAGTATTTT
NA	TRBV7-9	TRBJ2-1	NA	CASSLEGRRVNEQFF	TGTGCCAGCAGCTTAGAAGGGAGGAGGGTAAATGAGCAGTTCTTC
NA	TRBV5-5	TRBJ2-6	NA	CASRNQGLAGANVLTF	TGTGCCAGCCGGAATCAGGGGCTTGCTGGGGCCAACGTCCTGACTTTC
NA	TRBV6-2/TRBV6-3	TRBJ1-6	TRBD1	CASSHGVTGGSPLHF	TGTGCCAGCAGTCACGGCGTGACAGGGGGCTCACCCCTCCACTTT
once	TRBV4-1	TRBJ2-1	TRBD2	CASSQVSGLAGEGYEQFF	TGCGCCAGCAGCCAAGTATCGGGGCTAGCGGGAGAAGGCTATGAGCAGTTCTTC
NA	TRBV7-8	TRBJ1-6	TRBD1	CASSFGQGSPLHF	TGTGCCAGCAGCTTTGGACAGGGTTCACCCCTCCACTTT
once	TRBV18	TRBJ1-2	NA	CASSPLRGASGYTF	TGTGCCAGCTCCCCCCTGCGGGGGGCAAGTGGCTACACCTTC
NA	TRBV13	TRBJ1-2	NA	CASSLGGNYGYTF	TGTGCCAGCAGCTTGGGAGGGAACTATGGCTACACCTTC
few	TRBV29-1	TRBJ2-7	TRBD2	CSVEASGSVNEQYF	TGCAGCGTTGAAGCTAGCGGGAGTGTCAACGAGCAGTACTTC
NA	TRBV10-1	TRBJ1-3	TRBD1	CASRGRGQGPGNTIYF	TGCGCCAGCAGGGGCCGGGGACAGGGTCCTGGAAACACCATATATTTT
NA	TRBV7-3	TRBJ1-6	NA	CASSSTQGTPLHF	TGTGCCAGCAGCTCTACACAGGGTACACCCCTCCACTTT
NA	TRBV11-2	TRBJ2-7	NA	CASSLVSGIAYEQYF	TGTGCCAGCAGCTTAGTCTCCGGGATAGCCTACGAGCAGTACTTC
NA	TRBV7-8	TRBJ2-1	NA	CASSLPGGVGNEQFF	TGTGCCAGCAGTCTCCCCGGGGGAGTTGGTAATGAGCAGTTCTTC